This is a list of T cell receptor beta chains from one sample in a study of T cells in Graves' hyperthyroidism and ophthalmopathy. TCRdb called the multiplex PCR reads again in MiXCR, with one record for every CDR3 protein. The repertoire has almost 600,000 distinct CDR3 sequences, over 11% of them found once; the top ten carry 4.5% to 6%. The sample was blood. Receptor source: a woman aged 25 to 39 with Graves' hyperthyroidism that later progressed to Graves' ophthalmopathy. CDR3s include the opening cysteine and the closing phenylalanine or tryptophan. A D gene is named only where the DNA matches it firmly. Clone size is stated in some rows and not others, as once, few, many or a class when expanded.

V gene	clone size	J gene	D gene	CDR3 DNA	CDR3 protein
TRBV24-1	many	TRBJ2-1	TRBD2	TGTGCCACCAGTGATTTCGCGGGAGGCTTCAATGAGCAGTTCTTC	CATSDFAGGFNEQFF
TRBV30	many	TRBJ1-1	TRBD1	TGTGCCTGGGAAGTAACAGGGGACCCGAACACTGAAGCTTTCTTT	CAWEVTGDPNTEAFF
TRBV12-3/TRBV12-4	many	TRBJ2-1	TRBD2	TGTGCCAGCAGTTTACCACTAGCGGGAGAGGACAATGAGCAGTTCTTC	CASSLPLAGEDNEQFF
TRBV9	NA	TRBJ1-4	NA	TGTGCCAGCAGCGCCCTAGGGTTTTTT	CASSALGFF
TRBV30	many	TRBJ2-7	TRBD2	TGTGCCTGGAGTGTACTGGCGGGAGTCGAGCAGTACTTC	CAWSVLAGVEQYF
TRBV3-1	many	TRBJ2-7	NA	TGTGCCAGCAGCCAAGATCTGACTAGACTCGGCGAGCAGTACTTC	CASSQDLTRLGEQYF
TRBV19	NA	TRBJ1-4	NA	TGTGCCAGTGACCCTCGAGGAACTAATGAAAAACTGTTTTTT	CASDPRGTNEKLFF
TRBV28	many	TRBJ1-1	TRBD1	TGTGCCAGCAGTCCCTCCTCAGGACAGGCCACCATTGAAGCTTTCTTT	CASSPSSGQATIEAFF
TRBV5-5	medium-sized	TRBJ1-1	NA	TGTGCCAGCAGCTTAGCGTCTAATACTGAAGCTTTCTTT	CASSLASNTEAFF
TRBV4-1	many	TRBJ2-2	NA	TGCGCCAGCAGACCTTGGGACACTGCCAACACCGGGGAGCTGTTTTTT	CASRPWDTANTGELFF
TRBV20-1	many	TRBJ1-1	TRBD1	TGCAGTGCTAGAGATGCCAGGGGGGACACTGAAGCTTTCTTT	CSARDARGDTEAFF
TRBV29-1	NA	TRBJ1-2	NA	TGCAGCGTTGAGGCCGGCGCTGATAACTATGGCTACACCTTC	CSVEAGADNYGYTF
TRBV7-2	many	TRBJ2-5	NA	TGTGCCAGCAGCTTAGGGGGATACCAAGAGACCCAGTACTTC	CASSLGGYQETQYF
TRBV12-3/TRBV12-4	NA	TRBJ2-3	NA	TGTGCCAGCAGTTCCGGGGGGCACGGCACAGATACGCAGTATTTT	CASSSGGHGTDTQYF
TRBV5-1	few	TRBJ1-1	NA	TGTGCCAGCAGCTTGTACCGGGACGGGGGCACTGAAGCTTTCTTT	CASSLYRDGGTEAFF
TRBV20-1	many	TRBJ2-1	TRBD2	TGCAGTGCCAATTCACTAGCGGACACCTACAATGAGCAGTTCTTC	CSANSLADTYNEQFF